Here is one T cell receptor beta chain with its context. Individuals aged roughly 18 to 95 years were recruited from about two dozen US areas. This entry belongs to a study of blood T cell repertoires in COVID-19. At the level of the study: PBMCs, B-cell-depleted T cells, or T cells provided the cDNA or gDNA that made up the material.

Sequenced by immunoSEQ multiplex PCR; TCRdb stores in-frame clones only, minus some. This sample has about 200,000 clones, with roughly four fifths found just once. The CDR3 consists of 15 residues. Germline lookup yields CDR1 SGDLS and CDR2 YYNGEE. J gave up 7 bases and V 0 bases, and 6 bases lay outside the gene matches. The genes are TRBV9 and TRBJ2-2; 7 positions agree with TRBD2. The clonotype comes from a man aged 35 to 55 who had recovered from COVID-19. The sequenced sample consisted of PBMCs or T cells enriched from blood (not recorded which). The CDR3, as DNA: TGTGCCAGCAGCGTAGGGCGGGAGCTCTTCGGGGAGCTGTTTTTT. Its protein is CASSVGRELFGELFF.